This T cell receptor (beta chain) was sequenced for a study of T-cell reconstitution after alpha-beta-depleted transplantation in children. Findings of the study overall: After transplant, at about two months, alpha-beta T cells were reportedly derived from several hundred expanded graft clones.

Unique molecular identifiers were incorporated during preparation of the TCRbeta library. TCRdb itself ran the PCR reads through MiXCR, one entry per CDR3 protein. The top ten clones hold roughly an eighth of a sample with hundreds of thousands of distinct CDR3 sequences, roughly 24% of them seen once. V gave up 3 bases and J gave up 1 base, with 14 bases separating them. The CDR3 is 15 residues long. CDR1 is DFQATT and CDR2 is SNEGSKA in the germline V gene (reference sequence). The sample holds many counts of this clonotype. Its antigen remains unknown. This rearrangement joins TRBV20-1 to TRBJ2-3; possible D gene TRBD2, 6 bases. This TCR was recovered from a boy younger than two who had a stem cell transplant for acute myeloid leukemia, so the T cells may come from the graft donor. The material was PBMCs, mostly from graft donor cells, obtained 360 days after TCRalphabeta/CD19-depleted stem cell transplant. The CDR3 sequence is CSARDLSGRTDTQYF. The CDR3 nucleotides read TGCAGTGCTAGGGACCTTAGCGGCCGCACAGATACGCAGTATTTT.